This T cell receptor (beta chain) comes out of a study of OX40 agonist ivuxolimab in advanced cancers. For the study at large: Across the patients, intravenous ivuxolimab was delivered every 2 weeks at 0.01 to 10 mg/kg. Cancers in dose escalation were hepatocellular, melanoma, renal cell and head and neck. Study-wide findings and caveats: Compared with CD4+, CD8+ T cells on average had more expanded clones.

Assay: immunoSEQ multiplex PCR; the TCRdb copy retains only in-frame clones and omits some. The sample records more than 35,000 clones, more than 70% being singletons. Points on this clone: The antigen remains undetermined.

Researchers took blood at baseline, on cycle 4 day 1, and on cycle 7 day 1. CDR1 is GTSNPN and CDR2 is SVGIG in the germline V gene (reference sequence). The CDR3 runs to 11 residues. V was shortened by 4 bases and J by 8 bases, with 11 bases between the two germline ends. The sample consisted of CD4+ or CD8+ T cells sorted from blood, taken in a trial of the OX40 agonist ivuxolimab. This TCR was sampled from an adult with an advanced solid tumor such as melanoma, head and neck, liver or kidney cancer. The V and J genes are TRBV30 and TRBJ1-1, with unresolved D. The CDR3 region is CAWTELREAFF. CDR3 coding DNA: TGTGCCTGGACCGAGTTGAGAGAAGCTTTCTTT.